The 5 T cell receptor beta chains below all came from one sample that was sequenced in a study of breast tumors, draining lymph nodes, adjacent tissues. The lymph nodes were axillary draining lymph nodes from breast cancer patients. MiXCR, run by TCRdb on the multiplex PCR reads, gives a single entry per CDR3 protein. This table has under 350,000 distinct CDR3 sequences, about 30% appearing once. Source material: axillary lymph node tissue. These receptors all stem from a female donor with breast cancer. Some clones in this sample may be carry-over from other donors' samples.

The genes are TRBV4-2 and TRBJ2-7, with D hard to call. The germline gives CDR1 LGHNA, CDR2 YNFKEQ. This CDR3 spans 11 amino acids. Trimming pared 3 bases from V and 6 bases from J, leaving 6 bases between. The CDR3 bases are TGTGCCAGCAGCCAGAGTTCCGAGCAGTACTTC. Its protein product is CASSQSSEQYF.

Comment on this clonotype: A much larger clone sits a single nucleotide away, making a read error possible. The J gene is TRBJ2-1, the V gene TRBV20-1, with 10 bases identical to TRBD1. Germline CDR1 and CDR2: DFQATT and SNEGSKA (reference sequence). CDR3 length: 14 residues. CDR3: CSATLGDRGYEPFF. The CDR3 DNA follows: TGCAGTGCTACGCTCGGGGACAGGGGTTATGAGCCGTTCTTC.

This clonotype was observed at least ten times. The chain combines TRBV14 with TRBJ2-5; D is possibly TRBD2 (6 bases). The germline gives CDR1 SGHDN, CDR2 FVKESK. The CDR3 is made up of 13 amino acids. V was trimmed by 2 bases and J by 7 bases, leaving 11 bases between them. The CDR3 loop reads CASSQTWRGTQYF. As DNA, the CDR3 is TGTGCCAGCAGCCAAACATGGAGGGGGACCCAGTACTTC. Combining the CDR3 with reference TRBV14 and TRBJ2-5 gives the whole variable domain EAGVTQFPSHSVIEKGQTVTLRCDPISGHDNLYWYRRVMGKEIKFLLHFVKESKQDESGMPNNRFLAERTGGTYSTLKVQPAELEDSGVYFCASSQTWRGTQYFGPGTRLLVL.

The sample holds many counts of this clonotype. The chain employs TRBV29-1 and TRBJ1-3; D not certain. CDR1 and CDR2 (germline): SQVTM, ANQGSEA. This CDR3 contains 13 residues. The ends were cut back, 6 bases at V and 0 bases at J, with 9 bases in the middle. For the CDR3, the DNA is TGCAGCGTGGGCCTGAGCTCTGGAAACACCATATATTTT. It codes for CSVGLSSGNTIYF.

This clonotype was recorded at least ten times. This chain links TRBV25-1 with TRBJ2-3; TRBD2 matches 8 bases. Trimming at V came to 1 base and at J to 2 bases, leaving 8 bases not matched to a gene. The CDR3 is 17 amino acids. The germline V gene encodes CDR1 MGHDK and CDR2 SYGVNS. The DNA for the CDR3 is TGTGCCAGCAGTGAATCCGGGGCTAGCGGGCCCACAGATACGCAGTATTTT. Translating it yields CASSESGASGPTDTQYF.